Listed here are 13 T cell receptor beta chains from one sample, sequenced in a study of tumor and adjacent non-tumor tissue in lung cancer. Three rounds of nested PCR, following a modified ARM-PCR protocol, produced the TCRbeta library. TCRdb itself ran the multiplex PCR reads through MiXCR, one entry per CDR3 protein. The table has tens of thousands of distinct CDR3 sequences, around 62% seen once. The template was RNA from unsorted bulk tissue. This non-tumor lung sample came from over 3 cm beyond the tumor edge. Sequences were obtained from distant non-tumor lung tissue. The source is a woman aged 40 to 49 with non-small cell lung cancer.

This clonotype was detected many times. The chain couples TRBV6-1 to TRBJ1-3; D call uncertain. The CDR3 spans 16 residues. Germline CDR1 and CDR2: MNHNS and SASEGT. The V end was cut by 7 bases, the J end by 0 bases, with 16 bases between. Here the CDR3 DNA reads TGTGCCAGCACTGAGAGGGTAGGATTCTCTGGAAACACCATATATTTT. Translated: CASTERVGFSGNTIYF.

Only one count was recorded for this clonotype. CDR3 in DNA: TGTGCCAGCAGCTCGGGACAGGGGGGAATCGGTGAGCAGTTCTTC. This sequence encodes CASSSGQGGIGEQFF. This chain connects TRBV12-3 or TRBV12-4 to TRBJ2-1; 11 nucleotides agree with TRBD1. The J segment lost 9 bases and the V segment lost 6 bases, leaving 10 bases of the junction unmatched. The length of the CDR3 is 15 residues.

About this clonotype itself: A much bigger clone sits one base away, suggesting this may be a read error. J is TRBJ2-7 and V is TRBV20-1; no definite D call. Germline V gives CDR1 DFQATT, CDR2 SNEGSKA (reference sequence). V was shortened by 3 bases and J by 5 bases, with 17 bases between the two germline ends. CDR3 length: 14 amino acids. The CDR3 DNA reads TGCAGTGCTAGTTATCGGAAGGGATCCAACGAGCAGTACTTC. It is translated as CSASYRKGSNEQYF.

Remarks on this clonotype: The junction shows a germline mismatch at one end, possibly a read error. J is TRBJ2-1 and V is TRBV6-2 or TRBV6-3, with a weak D call TRBD2 (6 bases). This CDR3 is built from 15 residues. CDR1 and CDR2 from the germline V gene are MNHEY and SVGEGT. This chain's CDR3 is CTNSAGDWTGNEQFF. In nucleotides, the CDR3 is TGTACCAACAGTGCCGGGGACTGGACCGGCAATGAACAGTTCTTC.

With respect to this clonotype: An end of the junction does not agree with germline; a read error may underlie this. J is TRBJ2-3 and V is TRBV11-3; the match to TRBD1 covers 7 bases. Germline assignment: CDR1 SGHNT and CDR2 YENEEA. This CDR3 has 16 amino acids. The CDR3 loop is CANSLRTGVRIDAQYF. The CDR3 DNA reads as TGTGCCAACAGCCTTCGAACAGGGGTAAGGATAGATGCGCAGTATTTT.

The sample holds a few counts of this clonotype. The junction departs from germline at one end; a sequencing error may be responsible. The chain recombines TRBV5-1 with TRBJ2-1; D perhaps matches TRBD1 (6 bases). Looked up from germline, CDR1 is SGHRS and CDR2 is YFSETQ. This CDR3 is 15 amino acids long. The CDR3 coding sequence is TGCACCAGCAGGGCCCCGGAACAGGGCCACAATGAGCAGTTCTTC. Translating gives CTSRAPEQGHNEQFF.

Remarks on this clonotype: This may stem from a read error, because a much larger clone lies one nucleotide away. The chain couples TRBV5-6 to TRBJ2-3, with D possibly TRBD2 on 7 matching bases. The germline V gene encodes CDR1 SGHDT and CDR2 YYEEEE. CDR3 size: 16 residues. Trimming took 4 bases from V and 7 from J, leaving 22 bases between them. CDR3 amino acids: CASSRIPSGGFHTQYF. The CDR3 coding sequence is TGTGCCAGCAGCCGGATCCCATCGGGGGGCTTCCATACGCAGTATTTT.

Details on this clonotype: A read error may be the cause here, since a much bigger clone is one base away. Without the conserved terminal phenylalanine or tryptophan, this CDR3 likely stems from a read error. The V and J genes are TRBV20-1 and TRBJ1-1, with TRBD1 as a possible D gene (5 bases). The V and J ends lost 3 bases and 8 bases respectively, with 13 bases between them. The CDR3 length is 12 residues. Germline lookup yields CDR1 DFQATT and CDR2 SNEGSKA (reference sequence). The CDR3 region has the DNA TGCAGTGCTAGGTCGCAGGGAGGAGAAGCTTTCTTA. It is translated as CSARSQGGEAFL.

V and J are TRBV28 and TRBJ2-1, with 8 bases lining up with TRBD2. Germline V gene sequence: CDR1 MDHEN, CDR2 SYDVKM. The J segment lost 5 bases and the V segment lost 3 bases, leaving 12 bases of the junction unmatched. The CDR3 covers 17 residues. CDR3 loop: CASSLNGGGAGHNEQFF. In DNA form, the CDR3 reads TGTGCCAGCAGTTTGAACGGGGGGGGTGCGGGTCACAATGAGCAGTTCTTC.

Details on this clonotype: Likely a read error: the CDR3 ends without its conserved phenylalanine or tryptophan. The rearrangement links TRBV12-3 or TRBV12-4 to TRBJ2-5; D possibly corresponds to TRBD2 (6 bases). V lost 5 bases to trimming and J lost 5 bases, with 18 bases between them. There are 15 residues in the CDR3. The CDR3 DNA reads TGTGCCAGCAGTCTTAGCCAGCGGGCGTTTGAGACCCAGTACGTC. It translates to CASSLSQRAFETQYV.

Comment on this clonotype: A junction boundary mismatches the germline segment, possibly from a read error. The genes are TRBV20-1 and TRBJ2-5; no firm D call. The germline gives CDR1 DFQATT, CDR2 SNEGSKA (reference sequence). The CDR3 consists of 15 residues. DNA of the CDR3: TGCAGTGCTAGAGATCGGTATACACCAGGTTGGACCCAGAACTTC. Amino acid sequence: CSARDRYTPGWTQNF.

With respect to this clonotype: The junction shows a germline mismatch at one end, possibly a read error. This chain connects TRBV6-2 or TRBV6-3 to TRBJ1-2; D remains unclear. The length of the CDR3 is 12 residues. Per the germline V gene, CDR1 is MNHEY and CDR2 is SVGEGT. The DNA of the CDR3 is TGTGCCAGCAGCCAGTATCGCTATGGCTACGCCTTC. Translating gives CASSQYRYGYAF.

Regarding this clonotype: A clone one base away is much larger, so this may be a read error. The rearrangement uses TRBV4-2 and TRBJ2-3; the D call may be TRBD1 or TRBD2 (7 bases each). Germline values: CDR1 LGHNA, CDR2 YNFKEQ. This CDR3 spans 15 amino acids. Trimming cost V 0 bases and J 8 bases, with 15 bases left between them. The DNA for the CDR3 is TGTGCCAGCAGCCAAGATGGGAGGGGGCAAGGTACGCAGTATTTT. Protein: CASSQDGRGQGTQYF.